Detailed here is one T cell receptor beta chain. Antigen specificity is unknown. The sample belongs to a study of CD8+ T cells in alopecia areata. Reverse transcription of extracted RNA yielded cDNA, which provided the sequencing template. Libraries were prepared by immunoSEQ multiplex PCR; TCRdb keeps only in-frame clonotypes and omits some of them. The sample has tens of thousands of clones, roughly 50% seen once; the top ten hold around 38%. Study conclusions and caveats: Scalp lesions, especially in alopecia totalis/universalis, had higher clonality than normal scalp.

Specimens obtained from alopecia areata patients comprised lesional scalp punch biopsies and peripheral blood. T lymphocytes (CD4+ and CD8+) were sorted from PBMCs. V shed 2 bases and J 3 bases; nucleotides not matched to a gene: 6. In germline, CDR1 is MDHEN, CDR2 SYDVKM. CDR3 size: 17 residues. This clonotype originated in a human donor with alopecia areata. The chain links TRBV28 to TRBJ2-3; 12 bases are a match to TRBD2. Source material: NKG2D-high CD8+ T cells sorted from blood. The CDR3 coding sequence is TGTGCCAGCAGTTTACCAACCACTAGCGGGGGGACAGATACGCAGTATTTT. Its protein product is CASSLPTTSGGTDTQYF. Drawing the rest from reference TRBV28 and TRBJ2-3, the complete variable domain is DVKVTQSSRYLVKRTGEKVFLECVQDMDHENMFWYRQDPGLGLRLIYFSYDVKMKEKGDIPEGYSVSREKKERFSLILESASTNQTSMYLCASSLPTTSGGTDTQYFGPGTRLTVL.